Each of the 11 T cell receptor beta chains below was sequenced from the same sample in a study of technical replicates of blood from several donors. Assay used: immunoSEQ multiplex PCR; TCRdb lists only in-frame clones, some missing. There are 80,000 or so clones in the sample; 95% to 99% occur only once, and around 0.22% lies in the top ten. The material sequenced was T cells isolated from PBMCs. The receptors were gathered from a human donor in good health.

The rearrangement links TRBV4-3 to TRBJ2-3; D unresolved. V was clipped by 1 base and J by 3 bases, with 11 bases between them. Germline values: CDR1 LGHNA, CDR2 YSLEER. The CDR3 covers 15 residues. DNA of the CDR3: TGCGCCAGCAGCCAAGTAACTATTCGAACAGATACGCAGTATTTT. Translation: CASSQVTIRTDTQYF.

The DNA for the CDR3 is TGCAGCGTTTCCCCTCGACTTCAAGAGACCCAGTACTTC. Its translation: CSVSPRLQETQYF. This chain uses TRBV29-1 with TRBJ2-5; D ambiguous. From germline, CDR1 is SQVTM and CDR2 ANQGSEA. The CDR3 is made up of 13 amino acids. The germline V and J ends were trimmed by 5 bases and 2 bases, with 12 bases remaining between them.

The chain recombines TRBV7-9 with TRBJ1-4, with D unresolved. Trimming stripped 1 base from V and 8 bases from J, with 11 bases between. The CDR3 spans 14 residues. From germline, CDR1 is SEHNR and CDR2 FQNEAQ (reference sequence). The CDR3 DNA reads as TGTGCCAGCAGCTTAGGTGCACAGTTCGAAAAACTGTTTTTT. It is translated as CASSLGAQFEKLFF.

The chain couples TRBV4-3 to TRBJ1-1, with TRBD1 as a possible D gene (5 bases). The CDR3 extends over 14 amino acids. V lost 3 bases and J 7 bases, leaving 15 bases between the germline ends. CDR1 LGHNA and CDR2 YSLEER come from the germline V gene. In DNA, the CDR3 is TGCGCCAGCAGCCATTGGGGCAGGACAAATGAAGCTTTCTTT. Residues: CASSHWGRTNEAFF.

The gene calls are TRBV6-1 and TRBJ1-2; D is uncertain. V was trimmed by 5 bases and J by 0 bases, leaving 10 bases between them. The CDR3 runs 14 residues. The germline V gene has CDR1 MNHNS and CDR2 SASEGT. Here the CDR3 reads CASSPKYSNYGYTF. The CDR3 nucleotides read TGTGCCAGCAGTCCTAAGTACTCTAACTATGGCTACACCTTC.

The chain has TRBV5-4 and TRBJ2-1; possible D gene TRBD2, 6 bases. V dropped 1 base and J dropped 8 bases, with 16 bases sitting between them. Germline-derived CDR1 and CDR2 are SGHNT and YYREEE (reference sequence). The CDR3 loop spans 15 amino acids. CDR3 loop: CASSLRTGEGYEQFF. The CDR3 DNA reads as TGTGCCAGCAGCTTGCGGACGGGAGAGGGTTATGAGCAGTTCTTC.

This chain joins TRBV5-1 and TRBJ2-2, with 7 bases lining up with TRBD1. Germline-derived CDR1 and CDR2 are SGHRS and YFSETQ. J was trimmed by 0 bases and V by 0 bases; bases with no gene match: 2. The CDR3 runs 16 residues. The chain's CDR3 is CASSLAQGANTGELFF. In DNA, the CDR3 is TGCGCCAGCAGCTTGGCTCAGGGGGCGAACACCGGGGAGCTGTTTTTT.

The rearrangement links TRBV7-9 to TRBJ2-7; 8 bases fit TRBD1. The CDR3 contains 13 residues. V lost 6 bases, J lost 11 bases, and 12 bases stayed unmatched. Germline CDR1 and CDR2: SEHNR and FQNEAQ (reference sequence). The CDR3 spells CASSTNEGQVEYF. CDR3 coding DNA: TGTGCCAGCAGTACGAACGAGGGACAGGTGGAGTACTTC.

The V call is TRBV2, the J call TRBJ2-3, with no clear D. The CDR3 loop spans 17 amino acids. Germline V lookup: CDR1 SNHLY, CDR2 FYNNEI. Between the trimmed V and J ends, which lost 5 bases and 0 bases, there was a span of 18 bases. The chain's CDR3 is CASSPIRLVGSTDTQYF. DNA for the CDR3: TGTGCCAGCAGTCCAATTAGGTTGGTCGGGAGCACAGATACGCAGTATTTT. Supplemented by reference TRBV2 and TRBJ2-3, the full variable domain reads EPEVTQTPSHQVTQMGQEVILRCVPISNHLYFYWYRQILGQKVEFLVSFYNNEISEKSEIFDDQFSVERPDGSNFTLKIRSTKLEDSAMYFCASSPIRLVGSTDTQYFGPGTRLTVL.

This chain uses TRBV13 with TRBJ2-7; a weak D match, TRBD2 (5 bases). The V gene lost 1 base and the J gene lost 6 bases, with 13 bases spanning the gap. CDR3 length: 14 residues. Germline V gene sequence: CDR1 PRHDT, CDR2 FYEKMQ (reference sequence). This CDR3 is CASSLAAGLGEQYF. CDR3 DNA: TGTGCCAGCAGCTTAGCCGCGGGTCTCGGCGAGCAGTACTTC. The whole variable domain, remainder taken from reference TRBV13 and TRBJ2-7, is AAGVIQSPRHLIKEKRETATLKCYPIPRHDTVYWYQQGPGQDPQFLISFYEKMQSDKGSIPDRFSAQQFSDYHSELNMSSLELGDSALYFCASSLAAGLGEQYFGPGTRLTVT.

This chain uses TRBV5-1 with TRBJ2-7; 7 positions agree with TRBD1. CDR1 is SGHRS and CDR2 is YFSETQ in the germline V gene. CDR3 length equals 16 residues. V lost 4 bases, J lost 4 bases, and 14 bases stayed unmatched. In DNA form, the CDR3 reads TGCGCCAGCAGCCTCCGGGACAGTCCGGGCTTATACGAGCAGTACTTC. Encoded protein: CASSLRDSPGLYEQYF.